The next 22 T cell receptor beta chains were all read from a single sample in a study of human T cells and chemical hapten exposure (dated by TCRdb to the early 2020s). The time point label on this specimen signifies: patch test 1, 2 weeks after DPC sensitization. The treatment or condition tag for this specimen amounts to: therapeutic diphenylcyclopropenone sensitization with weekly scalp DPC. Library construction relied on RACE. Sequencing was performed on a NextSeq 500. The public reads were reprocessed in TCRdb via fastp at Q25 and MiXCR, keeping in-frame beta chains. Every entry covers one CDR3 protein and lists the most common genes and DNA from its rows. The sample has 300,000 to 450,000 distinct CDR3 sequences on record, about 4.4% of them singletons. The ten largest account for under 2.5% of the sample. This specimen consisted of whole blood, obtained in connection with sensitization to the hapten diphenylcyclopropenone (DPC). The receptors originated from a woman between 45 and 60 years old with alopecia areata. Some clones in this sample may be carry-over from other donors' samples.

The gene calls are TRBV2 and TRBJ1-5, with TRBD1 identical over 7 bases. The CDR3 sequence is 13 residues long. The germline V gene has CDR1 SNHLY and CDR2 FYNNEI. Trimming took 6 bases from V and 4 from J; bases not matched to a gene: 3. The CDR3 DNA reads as TGTGCCAGCAGGGGACAGTCTAATCAGCCCCAGCATTTT. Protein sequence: CASRGQSNQPQHF.

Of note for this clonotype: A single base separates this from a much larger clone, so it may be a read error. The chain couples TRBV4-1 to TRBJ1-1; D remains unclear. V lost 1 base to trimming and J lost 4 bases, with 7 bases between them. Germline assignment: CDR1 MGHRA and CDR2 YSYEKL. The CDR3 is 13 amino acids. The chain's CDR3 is CASSQARITEAFF. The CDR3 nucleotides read TGCGCCAGCAGCCAAGCCAGGATCACTGAAGCTTTCTTT.

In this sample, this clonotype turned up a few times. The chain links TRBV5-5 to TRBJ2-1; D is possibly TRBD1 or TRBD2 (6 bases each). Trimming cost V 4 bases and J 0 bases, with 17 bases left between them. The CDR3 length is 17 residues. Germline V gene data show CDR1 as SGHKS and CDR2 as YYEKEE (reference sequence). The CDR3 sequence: CASSLDGGPSSYNEQFF. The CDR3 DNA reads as TGTGCCAGCAGCCTAGATGGGGGGCCCAGCTCCTACAATGAGCAGTTCTTC.

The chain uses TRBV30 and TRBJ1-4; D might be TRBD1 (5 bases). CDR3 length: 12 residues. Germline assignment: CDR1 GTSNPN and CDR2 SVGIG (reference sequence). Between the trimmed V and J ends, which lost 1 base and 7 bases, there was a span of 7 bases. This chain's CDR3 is CAWSERGEKLFF. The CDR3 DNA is TGTGCCTGGAGTGAAAGGGGTGAAAAACTGTTTTTT.

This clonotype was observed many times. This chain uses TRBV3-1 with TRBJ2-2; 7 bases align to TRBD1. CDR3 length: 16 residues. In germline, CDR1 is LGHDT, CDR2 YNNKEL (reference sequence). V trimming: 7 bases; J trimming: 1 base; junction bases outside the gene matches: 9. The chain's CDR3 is CASNLRWTGNTGELFF. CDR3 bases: TGTGCCAGCAATCTCCGATGGACAGGGAACACCGGGGAGCTGTTTTTT.

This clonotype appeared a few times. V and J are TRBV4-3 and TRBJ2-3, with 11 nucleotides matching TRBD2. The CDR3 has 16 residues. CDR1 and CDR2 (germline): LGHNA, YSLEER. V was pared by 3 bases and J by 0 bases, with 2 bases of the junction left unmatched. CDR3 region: CASSQGLAVSTDTQYF. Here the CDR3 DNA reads TGCGCCAGCAGCCAGGGACTAGCGGTGAGCACAGATACGCAGTATTTT.

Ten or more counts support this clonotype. The CDR3 reads CAISPGVSYEQYF. The CDR3 region has the DNA TGTGCCATCAGTCCCGGGGTATCCTACGAGCAGTACTTC. The rearrangement joins TRBV10-3 to TRBJ2-7; possible D gene TRBD2, 5 bases. CDR1 is ENHRY and CDR2 is SYGVKD in the germline V gene. This CDR3 has 13 residues. V was trimmed by 5 bases and J by 1 base, leaving 9 bases between them.

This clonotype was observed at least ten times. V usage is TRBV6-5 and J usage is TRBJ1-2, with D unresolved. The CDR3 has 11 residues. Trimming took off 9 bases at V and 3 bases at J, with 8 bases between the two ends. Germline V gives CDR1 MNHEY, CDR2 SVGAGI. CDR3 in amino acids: CASRTDYGYTF. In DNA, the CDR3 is TGTGCCAGTAGGACGGACTATGGCTACACCTTC.

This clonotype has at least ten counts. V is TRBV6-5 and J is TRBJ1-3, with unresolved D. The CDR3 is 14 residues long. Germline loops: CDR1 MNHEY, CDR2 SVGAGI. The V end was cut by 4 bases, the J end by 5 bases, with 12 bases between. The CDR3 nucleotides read TGTGCCAGCAGTTCTGGACCTCTTCGAAACACCATATATTTT. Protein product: CASSSGPLRNTIYF.

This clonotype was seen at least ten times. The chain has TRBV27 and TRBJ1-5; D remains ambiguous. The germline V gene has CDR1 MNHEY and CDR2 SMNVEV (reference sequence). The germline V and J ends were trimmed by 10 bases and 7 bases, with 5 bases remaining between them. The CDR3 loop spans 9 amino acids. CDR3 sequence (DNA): TGTGCCACGGGGCAGCCCCAGCATTTT. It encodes CATGQPQHF.

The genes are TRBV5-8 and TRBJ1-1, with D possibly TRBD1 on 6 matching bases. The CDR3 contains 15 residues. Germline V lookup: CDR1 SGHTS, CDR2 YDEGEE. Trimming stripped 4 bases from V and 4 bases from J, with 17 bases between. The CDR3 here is CASSLEGGGRTEAFF. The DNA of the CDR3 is TGTGCCAGCAGCCTAGAAGGGGGAGGGCGCACTGAAGCTTTCTTT.

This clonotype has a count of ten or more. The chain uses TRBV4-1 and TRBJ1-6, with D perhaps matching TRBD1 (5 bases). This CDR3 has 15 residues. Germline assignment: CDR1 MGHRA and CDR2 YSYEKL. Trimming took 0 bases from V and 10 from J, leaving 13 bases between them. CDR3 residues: CASSQDGGARSPLHF. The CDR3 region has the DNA TGCGCCAGCAGCCAAGATGGAGGGGCGAGGTCACCCCTCCACTTT.

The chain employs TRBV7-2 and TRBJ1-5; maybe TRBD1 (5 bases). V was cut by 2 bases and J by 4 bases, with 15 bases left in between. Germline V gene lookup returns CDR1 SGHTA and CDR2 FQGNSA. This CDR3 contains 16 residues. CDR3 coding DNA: TGTGCCAGCAGCTTAAGTATCACAGGTGGGAATCAGCCCCAGCATTTT. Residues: CASSLSITGGNQPQHF. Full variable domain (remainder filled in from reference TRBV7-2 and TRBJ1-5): GAGVSQSPSNKVTEKGKDVELRCDPISGHTALYWYRQSLGQGLEFLIYFQGNSAPDKSGLPSDRFSAERTGGSVSTLTIQRTQQEDSAVYLCASSLSITGGNQPQHFGDGTRLSIL.

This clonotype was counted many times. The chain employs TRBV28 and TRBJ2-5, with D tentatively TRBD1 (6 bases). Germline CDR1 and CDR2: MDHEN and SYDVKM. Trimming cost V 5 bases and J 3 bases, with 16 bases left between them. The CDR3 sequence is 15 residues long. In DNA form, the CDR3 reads TGTGCCAGCAGTACCCTCCGCAGGGGAGAAGAGACCCAGTACTTC. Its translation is CASSTLRRGEETQYF.

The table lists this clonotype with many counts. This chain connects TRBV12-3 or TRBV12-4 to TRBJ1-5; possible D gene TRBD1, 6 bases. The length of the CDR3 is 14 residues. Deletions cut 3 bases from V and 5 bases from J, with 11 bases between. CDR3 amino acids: CASSLWGGDQPQHF. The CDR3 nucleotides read TGTGCCAGCAGTTTGTGGGGGGGCGATCAGCCCCAGCATTTT.

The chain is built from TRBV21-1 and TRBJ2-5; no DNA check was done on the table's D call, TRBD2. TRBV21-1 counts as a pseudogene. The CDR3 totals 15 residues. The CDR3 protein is CASCREGRKEETQYF. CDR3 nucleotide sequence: TGTGCCAGCTGTAGGGAGGGCCGGAAAGAAGAGACCCAGTACTTC.

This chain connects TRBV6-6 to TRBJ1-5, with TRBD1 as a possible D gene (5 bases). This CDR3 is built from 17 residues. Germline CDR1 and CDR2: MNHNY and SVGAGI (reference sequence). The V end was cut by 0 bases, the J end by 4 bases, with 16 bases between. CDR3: CASSYSRRAGNNQPQHF. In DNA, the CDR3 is TGTGCCAGCAGTTACTCTCGGCGGGCAGGGAATAATCAGCCCCAGCATTTT.

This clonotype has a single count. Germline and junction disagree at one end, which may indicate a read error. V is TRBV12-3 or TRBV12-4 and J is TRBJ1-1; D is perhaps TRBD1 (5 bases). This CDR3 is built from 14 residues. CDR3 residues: CTSSFWGAGTEAFF. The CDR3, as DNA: TGTACCAGCAGTTTTTGGGGCGCGGGAACTGAAGCTTTCTTT.

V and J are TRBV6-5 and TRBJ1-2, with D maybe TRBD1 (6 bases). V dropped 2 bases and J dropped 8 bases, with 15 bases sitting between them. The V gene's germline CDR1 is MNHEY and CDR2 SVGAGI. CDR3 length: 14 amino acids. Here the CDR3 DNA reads TGTGCCAGCAGTTACAACGGACAGATTTTGGGCTACACCTTC. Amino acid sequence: CASSYNGQILGYTF.

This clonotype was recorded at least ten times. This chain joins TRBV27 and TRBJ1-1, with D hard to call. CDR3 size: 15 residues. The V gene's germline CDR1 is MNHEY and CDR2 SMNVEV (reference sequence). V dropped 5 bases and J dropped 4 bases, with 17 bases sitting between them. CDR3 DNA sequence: TGTGCCAGCAGTCCCCGGACCCCTCTAGGCACTGAAGCTTTCTTT. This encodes CASSPRTPLGTEAFF.

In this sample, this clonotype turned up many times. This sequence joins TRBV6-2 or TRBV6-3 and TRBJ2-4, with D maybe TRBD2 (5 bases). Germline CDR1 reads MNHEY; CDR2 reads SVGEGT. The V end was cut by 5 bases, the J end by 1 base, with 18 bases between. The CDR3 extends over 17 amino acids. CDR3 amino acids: CASSAQSLATAKNIQYF. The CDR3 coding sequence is TGTGCCAGCAGTGCCCAATCGCTAGCAACGGCCAAAAACATTCAGTACTTC.

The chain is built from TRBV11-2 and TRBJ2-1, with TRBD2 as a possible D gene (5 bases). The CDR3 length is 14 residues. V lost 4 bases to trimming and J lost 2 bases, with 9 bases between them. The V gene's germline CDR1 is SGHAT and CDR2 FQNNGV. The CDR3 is CASSSRDPYNEQFF. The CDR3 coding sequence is TGTGCCAGCAGCTCCCGGGATCCCTACAATGAGCAGTTCTTC.